Listed below are T cell receptor beta chains from one sample, sequenced in a study of blood T cells in healthy people across ages. TCRdb re-derived calls from the 5' RACE reads in MiXCR, one entry per CDR3 protein. Among fewer than 800,000 distinct CDR3 sequences listed, about 25% were seen once. The same sample was also studied in work on T cells of mothers and their children.

The sample was blood. Every receptor here comes from a boy younger than 18 in good health. CDR3s include the opening cysteine and the closing phenylalanine or tryptophan. The D gene is left open where the match is weak.

V	J	D	CDR3
TRBV14	TRBJ2-2	.	CASSQVSPGELFF
TRBV15	TRBJ1-4	.	CATRHPATNEKLFF
TRBV6-1	TRBJ1-2	.	CASSPFISGAIGGYTF
TRBV6-6	TRBJ1-2	.	CASSYPAGTGNGYTF
TRBV7-9	TRBJ1-2	.	CASSSREGNGYTF
TRBV2	TRBJ1-1	.	CASSERRQAEAFF
TRBV20-1	.	.	CSARDGQNLIYEQYF
TRBV15	TRBJ1-4	.	CATSSPRGPNNEKLFF
TRBV5-6	TRBJ2-5	.	CASSLSSGISGQETQYF
TRBV4-1	TRBJ2-1	TRBD1	CASSHPGQDYNEQFF
TRBV14	TRBJ2-1	.	CASSQATGAYNEQFF
TRBV29-1	TRBJ2-6	.	CSVVGIGANVLTF
TRBV29-1	TRBJ2-1	TRBD2	CRVESLAGGLEQFF
TRBV7-6	TRBJ2-7	.	CASSLGSPAEQYF
TRBV12-5	TRBJ1-4	TRBD1	CASGTDRVIEKLFF
TRBV4-2	TRBJ2-1	.	CASSVTGTEGNEQFF
TRBV10-2	TRBJ2-7	TRBD1	CASGTGDFYEQYF
TRBV9	TRBJ2-7	.	CASSVSGTPPGEQYF
TRBV7-7	.	TRBD2	CASSLGLAGGVKETQYF
TRBV7-8	TRBJ2-5	TRBD2	CASSNPDSGSKETQYF
TRBV3-1	TRBJ1-1	.	CASSHQGSVAFF
TRBV5-1	TRBJ1-4	.	CASSLGYGSEKLFF
TRBV18	TRBJ2-7	.	CASSPSELSSYEQYF
TRBV28	TRBJ2-7	.	CASSSRGTLGEQYF
TRBV4-1	TRBJ2-5	TRBD1	CASSQGQGQGIVETQYF
TRBV11-2	TRBJ2-5	TRBD2	CASSLWTSGGLYNERFF
TRBV28	.	.	CASSSPGVPYEQYF
TRBV9	TRBJ2-1	TRBD1	CASSEGARPYNEQFF
TRBV10-3	TRBJ2-3	TRBD1	CAISPGQDTDTQYF
TRBV7-9	TRBJ1-2	TRBD1	CASNARQGVGDGYTF
TRBV29-1	TRBJ1-2	TRBD1	CSVGTALYGYTF
TRBV29-1	TRBJ1-1	.	CSVVKDTEAFF
TRBV21-1	TRBJ2-2	.	CARRGQANTGELFF
TRBV7-6	.	TRBD2	CASSKAGGADEQYF
TRBV28	.	TRBD2	CASSSLLRLAGVEAYGQYF
TRBV7-9	TRBJ2-1	.	CASSLEKSYNEQFF
TRBV15	TRBJ1-4	.	CATSIILGEKLFF
TRBV5-1	TRBJ2-2	TRBD2	CASSSGTSSNTGELFF
TRBV5-1	TRBJ1-1	.	CASSLYSEGTEAFF
TRBV12-3/TRBV12-4	TRBJ2-1	TRBD1	CASGSTGVWVEQFF
TRBV5-6	TRBJ2-4	.	CASSSDSNIQYF
TRBV5-1	TRBJ2-5	TRBD1	CASSLGSGTAKETQYF
TRBV6-5	.	.	CASSYSAGLNNEQFF
TRBV6-2/TRBV6-3	TRBJ1-4	.	CASSWTSYEKLFF
TRBV4-3	TRBJ2-7	.	CASSQDQGPSYEQYF
TRBV7-9	TRBJ2-2	TRBD1	CASSFGMDRSTGELFF
TRBV29-1	TRBJ2-5	.	CSVAGSGETQYF
TRBV7-2	TRBJ2-2	TRBD1	CASSTHRDSGNGELFF
TRBV6-5	TRBJ1-1	.	CASSYGKNTEAFF